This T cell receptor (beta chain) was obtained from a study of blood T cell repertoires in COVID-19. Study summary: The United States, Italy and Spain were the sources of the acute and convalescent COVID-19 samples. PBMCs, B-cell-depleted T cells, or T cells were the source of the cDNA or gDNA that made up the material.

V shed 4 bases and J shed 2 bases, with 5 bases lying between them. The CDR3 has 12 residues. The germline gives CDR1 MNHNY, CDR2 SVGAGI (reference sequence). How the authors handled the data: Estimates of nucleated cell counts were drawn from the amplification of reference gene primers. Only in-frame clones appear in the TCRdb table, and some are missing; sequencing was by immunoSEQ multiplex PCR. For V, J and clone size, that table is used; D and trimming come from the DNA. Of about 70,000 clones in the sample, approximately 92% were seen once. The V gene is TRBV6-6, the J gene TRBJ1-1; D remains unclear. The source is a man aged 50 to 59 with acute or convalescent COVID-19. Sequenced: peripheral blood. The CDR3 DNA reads TGTGCCAGCAGTTCAGGAAACACTGAAGCTTTCTTT. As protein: CASSSGNTEAFF.